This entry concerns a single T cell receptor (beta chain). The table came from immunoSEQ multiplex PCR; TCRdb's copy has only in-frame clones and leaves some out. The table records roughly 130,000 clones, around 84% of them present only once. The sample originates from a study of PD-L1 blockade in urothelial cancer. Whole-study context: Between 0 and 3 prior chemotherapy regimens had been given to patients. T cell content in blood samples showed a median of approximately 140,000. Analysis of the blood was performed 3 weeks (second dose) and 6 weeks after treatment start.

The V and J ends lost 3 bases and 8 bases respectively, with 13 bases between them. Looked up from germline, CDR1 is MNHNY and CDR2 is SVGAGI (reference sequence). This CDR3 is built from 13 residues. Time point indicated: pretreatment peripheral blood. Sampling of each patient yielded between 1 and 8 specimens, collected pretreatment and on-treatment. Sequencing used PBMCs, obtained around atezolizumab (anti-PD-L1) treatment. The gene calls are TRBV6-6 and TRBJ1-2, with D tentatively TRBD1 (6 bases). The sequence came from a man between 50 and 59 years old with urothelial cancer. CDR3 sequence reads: CASSYEGGRGYTF. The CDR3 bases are TGTGCCAGCAGTTATGAGGGGGGGCGCGGCTACACCTTC.